Sequencing of this TCR beta chain was carried out in a study of blood T cell repertoires in COVID-19. Study-level information: From the United States, Italy and Spain came samples of acute and convalescent COVID-19.

The assay was immunoSEQ multiplex PCR, and TCRdb's table has in-frame clones only and misses some. The data show about 150,000 clones, around 82% seen once. V lost 2 bases to trimming and J lost 0 bases, with 10 bases between them. The germline V gene encodes CDR1 LNHDA and CDR2 SQIVND (reference sequence). This CDR3 region has 16 residues. The origin of this receptor is a man between 60 and 75 years old with COVID-19, enrolled during active disease. This chain connects TRBV19 to TRBJ2-2, with D uncertain. The sample taken for sequencing was peripheral blood. In nucleotides, the CDR3 is TGTGCCAGTAGTATACTCAGATTCTCGAACACCGGGGAGCTGTTTTTT. Residues: CASSILRFSNTGELFF.